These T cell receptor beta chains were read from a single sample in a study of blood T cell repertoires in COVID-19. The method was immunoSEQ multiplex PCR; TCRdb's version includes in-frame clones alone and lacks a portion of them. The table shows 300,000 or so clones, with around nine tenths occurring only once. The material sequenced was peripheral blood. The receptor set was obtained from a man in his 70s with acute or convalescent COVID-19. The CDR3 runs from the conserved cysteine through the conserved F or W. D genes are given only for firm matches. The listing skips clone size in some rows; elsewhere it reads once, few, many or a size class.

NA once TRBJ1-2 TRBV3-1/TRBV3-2 CASSSRVSGYTF TGTGCCAGCAGCTCGAGAGTGTCGGGCTACACCTTC
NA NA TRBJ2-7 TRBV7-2 CASSPRGYEQYF TGTGCCAGCAGCCCTAGGGGCTACGAGCAGTACTTC
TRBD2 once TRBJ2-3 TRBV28 CASRLRTSGSTRAQYF TGTGCCAGCAGACTGAGGACTAGCGGGAGCACGAGAGCGCAGTATTTT
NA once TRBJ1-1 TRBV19 CASTFREGNTEAFF TGTGCCAGTACCTTTCGTGAGGGAAACACTGAAGCTTTCTTT
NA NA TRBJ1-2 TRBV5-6 CASSLNGLYGYTF TGTGCCAGCAGCTTGAACGGGTTATATGGCTACACCTTC
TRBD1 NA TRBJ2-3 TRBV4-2 CASSQGPGGRGGDTQYF TGTGCCAGCAGCCAAGGTCCAGGGGGCCGAGGCGGAGATACGCAGTATTTT
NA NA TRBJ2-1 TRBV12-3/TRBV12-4 CASSLGRNEQFF TGTGCCAGCAGTTTAGGGAGGAATGAGCAGTTCTTC
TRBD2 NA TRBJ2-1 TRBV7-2 CASSIAGVYNEQFF TGTGCCAGCAGCATAGCGGGAGTATACAATGAGCAGTTCTTC
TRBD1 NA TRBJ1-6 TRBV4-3 CASSQGRQGNSPLHF TGCGCCAGCAGCCAAGGGAGACAGGGGAATTCACCCCTCCACTTT
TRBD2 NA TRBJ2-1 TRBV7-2 CASSLGLAGDEQFF TGTGCCAGCAGCTTAGGACTAGCGGGGGATGAGCAGTTCTTC
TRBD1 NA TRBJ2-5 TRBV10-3 CAIRPGTGRRETQYF TGTGCCATCAGACCCGGGACAGGGAGGAGAGAGACCCAGTACTTC
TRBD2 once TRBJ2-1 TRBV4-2 CASSQVLAGGPNEQFF TGTGCCAGCAGCCAAGTCCTAGCGGGAGGGCCGAATGAGCAGTTCTTC
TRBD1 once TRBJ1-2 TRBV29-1 CSVGLGGDYGYTF TGCAGCGTTGGTTTAGGGGGCGACTATGGCTACACCTTC
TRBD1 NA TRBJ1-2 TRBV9 CASSAGQVENYGYTF TGTGCCAGCAGCGCGGGACAGGTCGAGAACTATGGCTACACCTTC
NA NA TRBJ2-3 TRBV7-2 CASSSTPISRTDTQYF TGTGCCAGCAGCTCCACCCCGATAAGCCGAACAGATACGCAGTATTTT
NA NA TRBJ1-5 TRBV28 CASSFLQSQPQHF TGTGCCAGCAGTTTCTTACAGTCTCAGCCCCAGCATTTT
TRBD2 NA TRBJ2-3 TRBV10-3 CAISPGTSSQGTDTQYF TGTGCCATCAGCCCCGGGACTAGCTCACAGGGCACAGATACGCAGTATTTT
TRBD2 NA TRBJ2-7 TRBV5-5 CASSSGLSFYEQYF TGTGCCAGCAGCTCGGGACTATCCTTCTACGAGCAGTACTTC
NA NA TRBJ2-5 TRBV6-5 CASSANSAQETQYF TGTGCCAGCAGCGCCAATAGCGCCCAAGAGACCCAGTACTTC
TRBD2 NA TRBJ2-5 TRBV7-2 CASSSALSGVRETQYF TGTGCCAGCAGCTCAGCGCTTAGCGGGGTACGAGAGACCCAGTACTTC
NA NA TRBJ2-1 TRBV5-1 CASSRQEGLDEQFF TGCGCCAGCAGCCGGCAAGAGGGCCTCGATGAGCAGTTCTTC
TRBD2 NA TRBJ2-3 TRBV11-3 CASSWTSGDTSTDTQYF TGTGCCAGCAGCTGGACTAGCGGGGATACTAGCACAGATACGCAGTATTTT
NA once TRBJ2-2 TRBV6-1 CASSEGPGGTGELFF TGTGCCAGCAGTGAAGGACCTGGCGGGACCGGGGAGCTGTTTTTT
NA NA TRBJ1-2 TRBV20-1 CSRGNQGYTF TGCAGTCGGGGGAACCAGGGCTACACCTTC
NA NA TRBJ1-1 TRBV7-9 CASSFFRKTYSAEAFF TGTGCCAGCAGCTTTTTTCGTAAGACTTATTCCGCTGAAGCTTTCTTT
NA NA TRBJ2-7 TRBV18 CASSPPGRFEEQYF TGTGCCAGCTCACCCCCGGGGAGGTTTGAAGAGCAGTACTTC